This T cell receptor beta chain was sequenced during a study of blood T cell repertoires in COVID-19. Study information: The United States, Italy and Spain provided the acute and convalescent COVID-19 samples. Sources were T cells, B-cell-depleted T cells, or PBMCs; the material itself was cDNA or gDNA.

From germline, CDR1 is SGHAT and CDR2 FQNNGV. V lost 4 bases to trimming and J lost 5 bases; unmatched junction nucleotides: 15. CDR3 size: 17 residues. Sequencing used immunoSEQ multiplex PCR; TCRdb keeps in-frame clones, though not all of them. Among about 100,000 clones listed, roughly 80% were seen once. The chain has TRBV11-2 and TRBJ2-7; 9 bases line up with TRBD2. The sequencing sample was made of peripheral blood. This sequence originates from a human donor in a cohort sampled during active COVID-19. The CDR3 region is CASSSRVPGLAVHEQYF. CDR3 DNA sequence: TGTGCCAGCAGCTCGAGGGTTCCGGGACTAGCTGTACACGAGCAGTACTTC.